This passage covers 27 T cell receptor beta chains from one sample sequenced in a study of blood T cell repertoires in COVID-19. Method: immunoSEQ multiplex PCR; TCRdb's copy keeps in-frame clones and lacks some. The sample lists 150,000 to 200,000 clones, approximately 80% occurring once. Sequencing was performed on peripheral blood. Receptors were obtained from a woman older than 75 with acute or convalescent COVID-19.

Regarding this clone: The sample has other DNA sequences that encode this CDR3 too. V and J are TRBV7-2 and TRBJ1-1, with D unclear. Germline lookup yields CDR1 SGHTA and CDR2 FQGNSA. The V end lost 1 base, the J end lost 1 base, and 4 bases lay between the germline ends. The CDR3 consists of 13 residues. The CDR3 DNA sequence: TGTGCCAGCAGCTTAGGTCGGAACACTGAAGCTTTCTTT. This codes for CASSLGRNTEAFF. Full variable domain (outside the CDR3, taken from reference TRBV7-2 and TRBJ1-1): GAGVSQSPSNKVTEKGKDVELRCDPISGHTALYWYRQSLGQGLEFLIYFQGNSAPDKSGLPSDRFSAERTGGSVSTLTIQRTQQEDSAVYLCASSLGRNTEAFFGQGTRLTVV.

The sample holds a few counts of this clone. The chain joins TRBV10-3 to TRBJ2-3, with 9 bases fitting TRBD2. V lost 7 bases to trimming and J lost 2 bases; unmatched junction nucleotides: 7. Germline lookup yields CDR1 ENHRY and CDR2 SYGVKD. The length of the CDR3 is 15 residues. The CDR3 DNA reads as TGTGCCATCAAGGGGCTAGCGGGAACCACAGATACGCAGTATTTT. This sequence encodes CAIKGLAGTTDTQYF.

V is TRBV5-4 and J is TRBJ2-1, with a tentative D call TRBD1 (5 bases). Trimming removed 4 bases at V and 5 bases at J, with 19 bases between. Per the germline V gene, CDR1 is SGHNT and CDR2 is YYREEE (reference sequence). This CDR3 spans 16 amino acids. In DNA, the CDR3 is TGTGCCAGCAGCCGCAGGGTCTCTGGGAAGAACAATGAGCAGTTCTTC. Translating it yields CASSRRVSGKNNEQFF.

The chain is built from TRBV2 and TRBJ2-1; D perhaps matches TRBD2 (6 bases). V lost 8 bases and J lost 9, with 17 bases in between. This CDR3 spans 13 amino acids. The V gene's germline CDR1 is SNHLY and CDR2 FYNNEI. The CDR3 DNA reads TGTGCCAGCTTAGGCGGGATTCACGGTGAGCAGTTCTTC. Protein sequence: CASLGGIHGEQFF.

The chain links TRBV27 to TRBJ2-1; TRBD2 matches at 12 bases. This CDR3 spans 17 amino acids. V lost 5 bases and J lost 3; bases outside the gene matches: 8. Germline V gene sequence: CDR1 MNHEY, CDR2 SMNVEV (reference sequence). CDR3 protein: CASSPTLTSGSYNEQFF. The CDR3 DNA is TGTGCCAGCAGTCCGACCCTGACTAGCGGGAGCTACAATGAGCAGTTCTTC.

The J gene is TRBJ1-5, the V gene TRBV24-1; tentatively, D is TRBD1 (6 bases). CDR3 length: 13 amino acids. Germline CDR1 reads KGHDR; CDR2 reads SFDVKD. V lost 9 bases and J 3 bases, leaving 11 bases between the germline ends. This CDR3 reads CATQGSDNQPQHF. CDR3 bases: TGTGCCACCCAGGGGTCGGACAATCAGCCCCAGCATTTT.

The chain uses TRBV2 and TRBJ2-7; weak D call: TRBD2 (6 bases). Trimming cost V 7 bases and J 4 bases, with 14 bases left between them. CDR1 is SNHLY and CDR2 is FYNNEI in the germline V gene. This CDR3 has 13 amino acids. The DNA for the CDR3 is TGTGCCAGCAACGGGGGTTTGGATTACGAGCAGTACTTC. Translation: CASNGGLDYEQYF.

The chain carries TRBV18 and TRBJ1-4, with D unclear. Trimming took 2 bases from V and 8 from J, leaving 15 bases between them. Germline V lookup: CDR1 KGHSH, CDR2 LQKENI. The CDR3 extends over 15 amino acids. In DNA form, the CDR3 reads TGTGCCAGCTCACCAGGGCAGGTTGGTGTCGAAAAACTGTTTTTT. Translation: CASSPGQVGVEKLFF. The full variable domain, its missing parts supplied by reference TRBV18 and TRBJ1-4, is NAGVMQNPRHLVRRRGQEARLRCSPMKGHSHVYWYRQLPEEGLKFMVYLQKENIIDESGMPKERFSAEFPKEGPSILRIQQVVRGDSAAYFCASSPGQVGVEKLFFGSGTQLSVL.

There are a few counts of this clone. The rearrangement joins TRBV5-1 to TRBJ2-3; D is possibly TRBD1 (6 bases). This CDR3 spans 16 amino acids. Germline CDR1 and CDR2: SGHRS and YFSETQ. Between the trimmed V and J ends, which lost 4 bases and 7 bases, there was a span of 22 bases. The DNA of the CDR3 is TGCGCCAGCAGCCCCGCACAAGGGGGAAGAAGGAATACGCAGTATTTT. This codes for CASSPAQGGRRNTQYF.

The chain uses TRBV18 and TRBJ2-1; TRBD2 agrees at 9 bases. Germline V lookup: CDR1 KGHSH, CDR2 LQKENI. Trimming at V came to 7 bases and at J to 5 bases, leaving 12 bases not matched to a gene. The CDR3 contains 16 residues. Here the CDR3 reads CASFTTRVAGDNEQFF. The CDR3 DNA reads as TGTGCCAGCTTCACCACGAGAGTAGCGGGGGACAATGAGCAGTTCTTC.

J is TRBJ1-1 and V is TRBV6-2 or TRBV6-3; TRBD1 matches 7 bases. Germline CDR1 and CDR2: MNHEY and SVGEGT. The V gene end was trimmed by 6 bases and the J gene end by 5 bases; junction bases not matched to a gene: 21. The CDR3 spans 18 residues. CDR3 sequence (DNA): TGTGCCAGCAGCCCTTTTGGGACAGAGGCCCTCAGAAGGACTGAAGCTTTCTTT. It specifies CASSPFGTEALRRTEAFF.

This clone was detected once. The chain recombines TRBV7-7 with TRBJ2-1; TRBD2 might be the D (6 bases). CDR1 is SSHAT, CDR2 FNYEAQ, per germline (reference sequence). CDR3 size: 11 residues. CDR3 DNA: TGTGTGAGTCGCGGGGACAATGAGCAGTTCTTC. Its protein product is CVSRGDNEQFF. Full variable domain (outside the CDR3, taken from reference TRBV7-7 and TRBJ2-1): GAGVSQSPRYKVTKRGQDVTLRCDPISSHATLYWYQQALGQGPEFLTYFNYEAQPDKSGLPSDRFSAERPEGSISTLTIQRTEQRDSAMYRCVSRGDNEQFFGPGTRLTVL.

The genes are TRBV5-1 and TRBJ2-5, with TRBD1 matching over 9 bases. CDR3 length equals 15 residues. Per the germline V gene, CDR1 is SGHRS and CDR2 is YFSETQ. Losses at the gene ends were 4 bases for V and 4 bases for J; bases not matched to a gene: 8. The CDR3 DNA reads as TGCGCCAGCAGCAGATCCGGGACAGGGTCAGAGACCCAGTACTTC. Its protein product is CASSRSGTGSETQYF.

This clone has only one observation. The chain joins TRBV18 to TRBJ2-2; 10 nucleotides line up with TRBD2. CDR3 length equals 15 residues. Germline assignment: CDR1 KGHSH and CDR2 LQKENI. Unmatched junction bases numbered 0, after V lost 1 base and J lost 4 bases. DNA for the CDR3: TGTGCCAGCTCACCACTAGCGGGAGGCACCGGGGAGCTGTTTTTT. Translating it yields CASSPLAGGTGELFF.

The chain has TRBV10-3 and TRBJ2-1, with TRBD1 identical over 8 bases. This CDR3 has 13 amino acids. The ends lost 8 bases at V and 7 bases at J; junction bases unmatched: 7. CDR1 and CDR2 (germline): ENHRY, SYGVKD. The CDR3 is CAIAQGDGNEQFF. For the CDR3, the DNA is TGTGCCATCGCACAGGGGGACGGGAATGAGCAGTTCTTC.

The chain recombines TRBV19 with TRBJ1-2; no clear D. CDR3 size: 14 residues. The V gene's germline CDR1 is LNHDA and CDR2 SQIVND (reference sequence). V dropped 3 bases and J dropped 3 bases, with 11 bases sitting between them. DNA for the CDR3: TGTGCCAGTAGTATGGGCAGTCCCTACTATGGCTACACCTTC. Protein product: CASSMGSPYYGYTF.

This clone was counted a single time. The CDR3 spells CASSQVSMNTEAFF. The CDR3 nucleotides are TGTGCCAGCAGCCAAGTCAGTATGAACACTGAAGCTTTCTTT. The chain couples TRBV3-1 (or the pseudogene TRBV3-2) to TRBJ1-1; no clear D. V lost 1 base and J lost 0, with 6 bases in between. The CDR3 spans 14 residues. Germline CDR1 is LGHDT and CDR2 is YNNKEL (reference sequence).

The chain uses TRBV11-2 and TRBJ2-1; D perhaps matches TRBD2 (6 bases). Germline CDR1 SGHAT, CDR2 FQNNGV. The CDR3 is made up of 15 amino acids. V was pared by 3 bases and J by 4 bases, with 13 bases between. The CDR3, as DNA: TGTGCCAGCAGCTTCGGCGGGAACTCTTACAATGAGCAGTTCTTC. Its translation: CASSFGGNSYNEQFF.

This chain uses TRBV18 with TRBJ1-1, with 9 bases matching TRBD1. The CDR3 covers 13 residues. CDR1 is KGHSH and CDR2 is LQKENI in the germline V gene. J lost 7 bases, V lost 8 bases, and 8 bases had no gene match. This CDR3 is CASEPRDRVEAFF. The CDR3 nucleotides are TGTGCCAGCGAGCCCCGGGACAGGGTTGAAGCTTTCTTT.

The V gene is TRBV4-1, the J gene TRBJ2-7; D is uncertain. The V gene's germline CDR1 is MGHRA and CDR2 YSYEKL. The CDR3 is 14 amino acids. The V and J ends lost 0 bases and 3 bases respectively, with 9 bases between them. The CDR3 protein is CASSQDPQFYEQYF. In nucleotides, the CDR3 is TGCGCCAGCAGCCAAGATCCGCAGTTCTACGAGCAGTACTTC.

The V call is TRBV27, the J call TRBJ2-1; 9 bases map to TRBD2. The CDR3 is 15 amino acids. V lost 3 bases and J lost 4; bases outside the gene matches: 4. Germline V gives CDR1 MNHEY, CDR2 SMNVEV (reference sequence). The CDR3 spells CASSFSGRGYNEQFF. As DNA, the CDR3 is TGTGCCAGCAGTTTTAGCGGGAGAGGTTACAATGAGCAGTTCTTC.

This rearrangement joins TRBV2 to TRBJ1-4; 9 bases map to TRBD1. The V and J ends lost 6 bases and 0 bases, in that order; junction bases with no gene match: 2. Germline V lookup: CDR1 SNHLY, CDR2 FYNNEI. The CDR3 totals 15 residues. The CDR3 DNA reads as TGTGCCAGCAGGGGGACAGGGACAACTAATGAAAAACTGTTTTTT. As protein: CASRGTGTTNEKLFF.

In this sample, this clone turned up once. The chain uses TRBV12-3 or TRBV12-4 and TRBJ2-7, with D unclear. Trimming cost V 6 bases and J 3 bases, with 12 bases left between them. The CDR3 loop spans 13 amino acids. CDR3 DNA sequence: TGTGCCAGCAGAGATGACTGGAACTACGAGCAGTACTTC. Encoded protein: CASRDDWNYEQYF.

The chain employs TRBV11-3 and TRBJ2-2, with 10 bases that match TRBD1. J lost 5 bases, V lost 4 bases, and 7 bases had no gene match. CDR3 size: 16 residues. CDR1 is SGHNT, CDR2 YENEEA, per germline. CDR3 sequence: CASSSQRTGGTGELFF. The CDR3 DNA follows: TGTGCCAGCAGCTCCCAGAGGACAGGGGGAACCGGGGAGCTGTTTTTT.

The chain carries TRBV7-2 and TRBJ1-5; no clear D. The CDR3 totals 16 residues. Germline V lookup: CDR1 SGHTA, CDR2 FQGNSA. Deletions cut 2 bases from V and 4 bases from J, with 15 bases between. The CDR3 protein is CASSLRYGRGNQPQHF. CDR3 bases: TGTGCCAGCAGCTTAAGGTACGGTCGGGGAAATCAGCCCCAGCATTTT.

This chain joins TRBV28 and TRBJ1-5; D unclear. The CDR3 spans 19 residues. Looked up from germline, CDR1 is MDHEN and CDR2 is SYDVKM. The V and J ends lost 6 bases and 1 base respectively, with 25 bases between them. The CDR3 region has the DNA TGTGCCAGCAGCTCTACCCCCCCGTGGGGAGGGTCGAGCAATCAGCCCCAGCATTTT. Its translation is CASSSTPPWGGSSNQPQHF.

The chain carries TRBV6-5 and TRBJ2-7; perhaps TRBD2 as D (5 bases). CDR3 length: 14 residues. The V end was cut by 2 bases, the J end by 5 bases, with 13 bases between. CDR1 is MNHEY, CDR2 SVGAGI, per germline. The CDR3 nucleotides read TGTGCCAGCAGTTACGGGCAAGCCGGGGACGAGCAGTACTTC. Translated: CASSYGQAGDEQYF.